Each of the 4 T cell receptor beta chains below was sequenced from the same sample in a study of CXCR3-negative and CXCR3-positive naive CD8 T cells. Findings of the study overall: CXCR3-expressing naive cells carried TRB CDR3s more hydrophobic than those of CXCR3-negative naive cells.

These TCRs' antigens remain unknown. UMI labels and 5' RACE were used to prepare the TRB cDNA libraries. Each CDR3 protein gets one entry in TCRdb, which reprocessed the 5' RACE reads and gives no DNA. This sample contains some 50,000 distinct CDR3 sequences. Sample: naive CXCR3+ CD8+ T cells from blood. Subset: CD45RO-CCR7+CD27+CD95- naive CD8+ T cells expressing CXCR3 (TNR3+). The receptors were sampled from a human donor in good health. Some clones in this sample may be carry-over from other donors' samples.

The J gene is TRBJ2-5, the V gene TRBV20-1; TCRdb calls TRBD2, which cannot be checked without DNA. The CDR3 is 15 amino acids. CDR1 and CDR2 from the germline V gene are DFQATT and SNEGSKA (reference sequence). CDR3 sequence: CSASFTSGRAETQYF.

The chain's CDR3 is CASSQESRDGGWVEAFF. V gene TRBV4-3 combines with J gene TRBJ1-1. The CDR3 runs to 17 residues. Looked up from germline, CDR1 is LGHNA and CDR2 is YSLEER.

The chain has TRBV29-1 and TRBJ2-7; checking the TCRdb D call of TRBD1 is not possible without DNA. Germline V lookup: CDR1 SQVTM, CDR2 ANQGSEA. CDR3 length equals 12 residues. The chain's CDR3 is CSVEGDTYEQYF.

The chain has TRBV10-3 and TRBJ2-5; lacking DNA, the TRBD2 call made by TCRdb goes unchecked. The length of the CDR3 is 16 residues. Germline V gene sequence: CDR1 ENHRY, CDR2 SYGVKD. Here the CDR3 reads CAISEFSSGGGETQYF.